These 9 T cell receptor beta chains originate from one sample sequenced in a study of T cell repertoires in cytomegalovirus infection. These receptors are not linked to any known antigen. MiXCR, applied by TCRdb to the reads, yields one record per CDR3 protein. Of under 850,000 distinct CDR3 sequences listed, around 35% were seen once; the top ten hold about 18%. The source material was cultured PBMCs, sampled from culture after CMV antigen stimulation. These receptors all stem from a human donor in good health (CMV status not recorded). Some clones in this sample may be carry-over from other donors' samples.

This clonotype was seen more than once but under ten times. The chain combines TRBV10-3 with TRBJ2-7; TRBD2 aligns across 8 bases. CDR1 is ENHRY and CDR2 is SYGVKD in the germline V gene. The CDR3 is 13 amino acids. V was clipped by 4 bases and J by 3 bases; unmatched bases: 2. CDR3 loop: CAISGLAIYEQYF. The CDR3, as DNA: TGTGCCATCAGTGGACTAGCGATCTACGAGCAGTACTTC.

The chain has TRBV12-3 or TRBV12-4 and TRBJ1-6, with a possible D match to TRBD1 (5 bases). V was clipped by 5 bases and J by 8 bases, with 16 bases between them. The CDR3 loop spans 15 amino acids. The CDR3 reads CASSQRLGTDSPLHF. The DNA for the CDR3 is TGTGCCAGCAGTCAACGACTTGGGACTGATTCACCCCTCCACTTT.

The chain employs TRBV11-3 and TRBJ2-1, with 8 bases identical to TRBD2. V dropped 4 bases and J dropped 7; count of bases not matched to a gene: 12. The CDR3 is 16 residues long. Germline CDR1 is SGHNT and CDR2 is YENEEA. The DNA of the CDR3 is TGTGCCAGCAGCTCAACTCCAGCGGGAGCGAGGAATGAGCAGTTCTTC. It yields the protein CASSSTPAGARNEQFF. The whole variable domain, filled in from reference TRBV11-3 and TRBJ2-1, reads EAGVVQSPRYKIIEKKQPVAFWCNPISGHNTLYWYLQNLGQGPELLIRYENEEAVDDSQLPKDRFSAERLKGVDSTLKIQPAELGDSAVYLCASSSTPAGARNEQFFGPGTRLTVL.

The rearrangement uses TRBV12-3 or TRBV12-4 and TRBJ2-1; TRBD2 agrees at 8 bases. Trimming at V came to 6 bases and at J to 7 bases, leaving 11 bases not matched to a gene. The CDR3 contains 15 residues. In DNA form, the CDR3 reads TGTGCCAGCAGCACGGGAGGGAGGGGGTGGAATGAGCAGTTCTTC. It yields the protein CASSTGGRGWNEQFF.

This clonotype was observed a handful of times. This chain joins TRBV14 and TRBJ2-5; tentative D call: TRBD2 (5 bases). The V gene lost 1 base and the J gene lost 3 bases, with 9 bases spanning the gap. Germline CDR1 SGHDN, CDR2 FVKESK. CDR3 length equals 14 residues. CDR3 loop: CASSQVFGEETQYF. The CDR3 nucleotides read TGTGCCAGCAGCCAAGTATTCGGGGAAGAGACCCAGTACTTC.

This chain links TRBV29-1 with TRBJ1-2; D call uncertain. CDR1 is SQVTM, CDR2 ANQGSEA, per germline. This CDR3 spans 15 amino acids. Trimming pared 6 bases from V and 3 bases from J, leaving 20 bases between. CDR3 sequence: CSVDSVVGGDYGYTF. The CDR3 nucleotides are TGCAGCGTGGACTCCGTTGTAGGCGGGGACTATGGCTACACCTTC. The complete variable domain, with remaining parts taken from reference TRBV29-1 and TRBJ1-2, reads SAVISQKPSRDICQRGTSLTIQCQVDSQVTMMFWYRQQPGQSLTLIATANQGSEATYESGFVIDKFPISRPNLTFSTLTVSNMSPEDSSIYLCSVDSVVGGDYGYTFGSGTRLTVV.

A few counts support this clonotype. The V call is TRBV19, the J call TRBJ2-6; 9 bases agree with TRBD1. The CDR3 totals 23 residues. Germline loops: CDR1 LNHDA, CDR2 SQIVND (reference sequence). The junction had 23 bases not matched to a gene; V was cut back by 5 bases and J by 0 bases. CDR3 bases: TGTGCCAGTAGTCGCCCGAACGAAATTACCACAGGGGGCCGGAACTCTGGGGCCAACGTCCTGACTTTC. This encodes CASSRPNEITTGGRNSGANVLTF.

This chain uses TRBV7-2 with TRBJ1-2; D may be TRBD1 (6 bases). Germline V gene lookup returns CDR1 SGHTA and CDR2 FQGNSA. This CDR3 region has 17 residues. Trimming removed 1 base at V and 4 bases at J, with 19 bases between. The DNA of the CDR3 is TGTGCCAGCAGCTTAGGGCCTCGGGGGCAGGAGATCTATGGCTACACCTTC. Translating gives CASSLGPRGQEIYGYTF.

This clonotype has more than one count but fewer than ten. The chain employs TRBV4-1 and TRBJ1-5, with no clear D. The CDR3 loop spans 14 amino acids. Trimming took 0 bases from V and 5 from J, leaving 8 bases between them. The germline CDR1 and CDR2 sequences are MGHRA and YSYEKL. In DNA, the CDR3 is TGCGCCAGCAGCCAAGATGGCAGATATCAGCCCCAGCATTTT. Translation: CASSQDGRYQPQHF.